Below, 32 T cell receptor beta chains from the same sample are listed, as sequenced in a study of T-cell memory formation after mild COVID-19. TCRdb called the 5' RACE reads again in MiXCR, with one record for every CDR3 protein. The data show 450,000 to 650,000 distinct CDR3 sequences, with roughly 21% seen just once and around 13% held by the top ten. Material: PBMCs or a T cell subset sorted from them (not recorded which). The receptors stem from an adult woman who had mild COVID-19 (a few samples of this study predate the infection). Cell type and time point are not known.

This clonotype was seen more than once but under ten times. The chain is built from TRBV4-1 and TRBJ1-4; no clear D. Germline V gene sequence: CDR1 MGHRA, CDR2 YSYEKL. This CDR3 contains 16 residues. Trimming took 0 bases from V and 3 from J, leaving 11 bases between them. This chain's CDR3 is CASSQEPRPANEKLFF. CDR3 bases: TGCGCCAGCAGCCAAGAGCCGAGACCAGCTAATGAAAAACTGTTTTTT.

This clonotype occurred a few times. The chain has TRBV7-9 and TRBJ2-5; D uncertain. The V end lost 0 bases, the J end lost 0 bases, and 8 bases lay between the germline ends. The CDR3 extends over 15 amino acids. CDR1 and CDR2 from the germline V gene are SEHNR and FQNEAQ (reference sequence). The CDR3 nucleotides read TGTGCCAGCAGCTTAGCGATGCCGTACCAAGAGACCCAGTACTTC. Its protein is CASSLAMPYQETQYF.

The table lists this clonotype with a few counts. V and J are TRBV29-1 and TRBJ2-1; 9 nucleotides align to TRBD2. Germline lookup yields CDR1 SQVTM and CDR2 ANQGSEA. Trimming took 4 bases from V and 0 from J; bases not matched to a gene: 13. CDR3 length: 18 residues. The DNA for the CDR3 is TGCAGCGTTGCCGGGACTAGCTGGGCTCGTAGCTCCTACAATGAGCAGTTCTTC. This sequence encodes CSVAGTSWARSSYNEQFF.

This clonotype was observed a handful of times. The V call is TRBV29-1, the J call TRBJ2-7; 8 bases align to TRBD1. The CDR3 is made up of 12 amino acids. Germline V gene lookup returns CDR1 SQVTM and CDR2 ANQGSEA. Germline trimming cut 7 bases from V and 6 bases from J; bases unmatched to any gene: 8. The CDR3 is CSAAMTGAEQYF. For the CDR3, the DNA is TGCAGCGCCGCCATGACAGGGGCCGAGCAGTACTTC.

The chain joins TRBV6-2 or TRBV6-3 to TRBJ2-7, with TRBD1 identical over 8 bases. This CDR3 is built from 13 residues. The junction had 6 bases not matched to a gene; V was cut back by 4 bases and J by 7 bases. Germline assignment: CDR1 MNHEY and CDR2 SVGEGT. The CDR3: CASSLDRASEQYF. The CDR3 DNA reads TGTGCCAGCAGTTTGGACAGGGCGTCTGAGCAGTACTTC.

This clonotype was seen many times. The CDR3 spells CASSRGQTLAKNIQYF. The CDR3, as DNA: TGTGCCAGCAGCCGCGGACAGACACTAGCCAAAAACATTCAGTACTTC. V and J are TRBV12-3 or TRBV12-4 and TRBJ2-4, with TRBD1 as a possible D gene (6 bases). There are 16 residues in the CDR3. The ends were cut back, 6 bases at V and 0 bases at J, with 15 bases in the middle.

This rearrangement joins TRBV6-4 to TRBJ2-3, with TRBD2 matching over 9 bases. Unmatched junction bases numbered 3, after V lost 2 bases and J lost 0 bases. The CDR3 totals 16 residues. Germline V gives CDR1 MRHNA, CDR2 SNTAGT. Here the CDR3 reads CASSDMTSGSTDTQYF. The CDR3, as DNA: TGTGCCAGCAGTGACATGACTAGCGGTAGCACAGATACGCAGTATTTT.

This clonotype showed up just a few times. J is TRBJ1-2 and V is TRBV5-1; TRBD1 matches at 7 bases. The CDR3 has 14 residues. With V trimmed by 4 bases and J by 4 bases, 7 bases remained unmatched. Germline V lookup: CDR1 SGHRS, CDR2 YFSETQ. CDR3 nucleotide sequence: TGCGCCAGCAGCGCAACACAGGGGAGCTATGGCTACACCTTC. This encodes CASSATQGSYGYTF.

This clonotype has just a few counts. The rearrangement uses TRBV9 and TRBJ2-3; D is uncertain. CDR1 SGDLS and CDR2 YYNGEE come from the germline V gene. Trimming shortened V by 0 bases and J by 2 bases, and 7 bases separated the two germline ends. CDR3 length: 14 residues. The DNA of the CDR3 is TGTGCCAGCAGCGTAGAGACTCTCACAGATACGCAGTATTTT. As protein: CASSVETLTDTQYF.

The rearrangement uses TRBV7-9 and TRBJ1-2; no clear D. V was clipped by 5 bases and J by 1 base, with 14 bases between them. The CDR3 runs to 15 residues. Germline CDR1 is SEHNR and CDR2 is FQNEAQ (reference sequence). CDR3 nucleotides: TGTGCCAGCAGCCACTTGGAGGGAAATAACTATGGCTACACCTTC. Its protein is CASSHLEGNNYGYTF. Combining the CDR3 with reference TRBV7-9 and TRBJ1-2 gives the whole variable domain DTGVSQNPRHKITKRGQNVTFRCDPISEHNRLYWYRQTLGQGPEFLTYFQNEAQLEKSRLLSDRFSAERPKGSFSTLEIQRTEQGDSAMYLCASSHLEGNNYGYTFGSGTRLTVV.

This clonotype was picked up many times. This chain connects TRBV12-3 or TRBV12-4 to TRBJ2-1, with D tentatively TRBD1 (6 bases). The CDR3 is 12 residues long. Trimming stripped 5 bases from V and 4 bases from J, with 6 bases between. DNA for the CDR3: TGTGCCAGCAGTGACAGGTACAATGAGCAGTTCTTC. Translation gives CASSDRYNEQFF.

The rearrangement links TRBV7-2 to TRBJ1-5; tentatively, D is TRBD1 (6 bases). The ends were cut back, 3 bases at V and 5 bases at J, with 14 bases in the middle. Per the germline V gene, CDR1 is SGHTA and CDR2 is FQGNSA. The CDR3 consists of 15 residues. The CDR3, as DNA: TGTGCCAGCAGCTTGGACAGTTTTTTCGATCAGCCCCAGCATTTT. It translates to CASSLDSFFDQPQHF.

This clonotype has only a few counts. The chain is built from TRBV28 and TRBJ1-6, with 8 bases aligning to TRBD1. The CDR3 is 14 amino acids. The trim removed 6 bases at V and 7 bases at J, leaving 5 bases unmatched. Germline V gene lookup returns CDR1 MDHEN and CDR2 SYDVKM. For the CDR3, the DNA is TGTGCCAGCAGGACCCGGACAGGGAATTCACCCCTCCACTTT. This gives the protein CASRTRTGNSPLHF.

This chain uses TRBV4-2 with TRBJ1-1; no clear D gene. The germline V gene encodes CDR1 LGHNA and CDR2 YNFKEQ. The V gene lost 7 bases and the J gene lost 1 base, with 16 bases spanning the gap. The CDR3 covers 15 residues. The CDR3 here is CASNPLDSKNTEAFF. In DNA, the CDR3 is TGTGCCAGCAACCCCTTGGACTCAAAGAACACTGAAGCTTTCTTT.

This clonotype was observed at least ten times. In DNA, the CDR3 is TGCGCCAGCAGCTTGGTGGCTAACTACGAGCAGTACTTC. Translated: CASSLVANYEQYF. V usage is TRBV5-1 and J usage is TRBJ2-7, with D unresolved. Germline V gene sequence: CDR1 SGHRS, CDR2 YFSETQ. Trimming pared 0 bases from V and 3 bases from J, leaving 7 bases between. The CDR3 length is 13 residues.

V gene TRBV7-2 combines with J gene TRBJ2-4, with 13 bases fitting TRBD2. The CDR3 runs to 18 residues. V shed 4 bases and J 6 bases; nucleotides not matched to a gene: 12. Germline loops: CDR1 SGHTA, CDR2 FQGNSA. In DNA, the CDR3 is TGTGCCAGCAGCTCAGGGGGACTAGCGGGAAGTTGGAGAAACATTCAGTACTTC. Its translation: CASSSGGLAGSWRNIQYF.

This chain joins TRBV7-3 and TRBJ1-2, with 7 bases fitting TRBD1. The CDR3 is 15 amino acids. CDR1 is SGHTA, CDR2 FQGTGA, per germline. J lost 6 bases, V lost 1 base, and 8 bases had no gene match. CDR3 nucleotide sequence: TGTGCCAGCAGCTTAATATCCGGGACAGCAAATGGCTACACCTTC. Its protein product is CASSLISGTANGYTF.

The chain carries TRBV24-1 and TRBJ1-1, with D hard to call. The germline gives CDR1 KGHDR, CDR2 SFDVKD. The CDR3 spans 12 residues. V shed 7 bases and J shed 2 bases, with 7 bases lying between them. CDR3 sequence: CATRGGNTEAFF. CDR3 in DNA: TGTGCCACCAGGGGAGGAAACACTGAAGCTTTCTTT.

This clonotype was observed a few times. This chain's CDR3 is CASSLSGAWNEQFF. DNA for the CDR3: TGTGCCAGCAGTTTGAGTGGGGCCTGGAATGAGCAGTTCTTC. This chain joins TRBV12-3 or TRBV12-4 and TRBJ2-1, with D possibly matching TRBD1 (5 bases). The CDR3 runs to 14 residues. V dropped 3 bases and J dropped 7 bases, with 13 bases sitting between them.

CDR3 in DNA: TGTGCCAGCCGACGGGACAGGGGACTCTACGAGCAGTACTTC. Translating gives CASRRDRGLYEQYF. The chain joins TRBV6-1 to TRBJ2-7; 10 nucleotides match TRBD1. The V gene's germline CDR1 is MNHNS and CDR2 SASEGT. The V and J ends lost 8 bases and 3 bases, in that order; junction bases with no gene match: 7. The length of the CDR3 is 14 residues.

The V and J genes are TRBV4-1 and TRBJ1-1; tentative D call: TRBD1 (6 bases). Germline V gene data show CDR1 as MGHRA and CDR2 as YSYEKL. The CDR3 has 15 residues. The germline V and J ends were trimmed by 0 bases and 2 bases, with 10 bases remaining between them. The DNA of the CDR3 is TGCGCCAGCAGCCAAGACAGGGGACTAAACACTGAAGCTTTCTTT. This gives the protein CASSQDRGLNTEAFF.

This clonotype was seen a few times. The genes are TRBV24-1 and TRBJ1-4; 7 positions match TRBD1. Germline CDR1 KGHDR, CDR2 SFDVKD. The CDR3 runs 13 residues. V gave up 4 bases and J gave up 8 bases; unmatched junction bases: 3. The CDR3 region has the DNA TGTGCCACCAGTGACCGGGACAGCGAAAAACTGTTTTTT. Translated, it gives CATSDRDSEKLFF.

On this clonotype itself: The junction shows a germline mismatch at one end, possibly a read error. The chain has TRBV20-1 and TRBJ2-1; D gene unclear. The CDR3 spans 12 residues. Germline-derived CDR1 and CDR2 are DFQATT and SNEGSKA (reference sequence). This CDR3 is CSARENYNEQFF. CDR3 DNA sequence: TGCAGTGCTCGAGAGAACTACAATGAGCAGTTCTTC.

This clonotype has only a few counts. A read error is likely, as this CDR3 ends without the conserved phenylalanine or tryptophan. No DNA is shown, since the ends of the CDR3 on it are uncertain; the CDR3 is the one TCRdb lists. The chain carries TRBV24-1 and TRBJ2-2; the DNA was not used to check the table's D call, TRBD1. Per the germline V gene, CDR1 is KGHDR and CDR2 is SFDVKD. The CDR3 has 11 amino acids, counting both end residues. The CDR3: CATIQGQACID.

This clonotype was seen a few times. This chain uses TRBV9 with TRBJ1-1; a possible D gene is TRBD1 (6 bases). Germline values: CDR1 SGDLS, CDR2 YYNGEE. V gave up 0 bases and J gave up 4 bases, with 10 bases separating them. The CDR3 length is 14 residues. The CDR3 nucleotides are TGTGCCAGCAGCGTAGCAGGGGTGGGCACTGAAGCTTTCTTT. Residues: CASSVAGVGTEAFF. Together with reference TRBV9 and TRBJ1-1, the CDR3 gives the full variable domain: DSGVTQTPKHLITATGQRVTLRCSPRSGDLSVYWYQQSLDQGLQFLIQYYNGEERAKGNILERFSAQQFPDLHSELNLSSLELGDSALYFCASSVAGVGTEAFFGQGTRLTVV.

This clonotype was seen a handful of times. The chain has TRBV11-2 and TRBJ1-1; D is ambiguous. Germline CDR1 SGHAT, CDR2 FQNNGV. This CDR3 is built from 14 residues. V lost 1 base and J lost 4, with 10 bases in between. CDR3 amino acids: CASSLVWVITEAFF. The CDR3 DNA reads as TGTGCCAGCAGCTTAGTATGGGTGATCACTGAAGCTTTCTTT.

A few counts support this clonotype. The chain uses TRBV6-7 and TRBJ1-1, with D uncertain. TRBV6-7 is known as an ORF, though its function is uncertain. Deletions cut 2 bases from V and 0 bases from J, with 19 bases between. This CDR3 is 18 amino acids long. The chain's CDR3 is CASSYNPADHGMNTEAFF. The DNA for the CDR3 is TGTGCCAGCAGTTACAATCCGGCGGACCACGGGATGAACACTGAAGCTTTCTTT.

The chain uses TRBV7-8 and TRBJ2-5; TRBD1 is a possible D gene (5 bases). The CDR3 is 15 amino acids. V was pared by 8 bases and J by 2 bases, with 18 bases between. CDR1 SGHVS and CDR2 FQNEAQ come from the germline V gene. This chain's CDR3 is CASADGRTRQETQYF. The CDR3 bases are TGTGCCAGCGCAGACGGACGGACAAGACAAGAGACCCAGTACTTC.

The chain recombines TRBV29-1 with TRBJ2-7; TRBD1 aligns across 9 bases. V lost 4 bases and J lost 5; bases outside the gene matches: 9. The CDR3 loop spans 14 amino acids. Germline V gives CDR1 SQVTM, CDR2 ANQGSEA. CDR3 protein: CSVVPGQGGDEQYF. In nucleotides, the CDR3 is TGCAGCGTTGTACCGGGACAGGGAGGGGACGAGCAGTACTTC.

This clonotype was seen a handful of times. J is TRBJ1-2 and V is TRBV5-5, with TRBD1 as a possible D gene (5 bases). The V end was cut by 2 bases, the J end by 7 bases, with 18 bases between. In germline, CDR1 is SGHKS, CDR2 YYEKEE (reference sequence). This CDR3 is built from 15 residues. This CDR3 is CASSFAWGQGSGYTF. The CDR3, as DNA: TGTGCCAGCAGCTTCGCTTGGGGCCAGGGCTCTGGCTACACCTTC.

In its sample, this clonotype was seen a few times. The gene calls are TRBV11-2 and TRBJ2-7; D not certain. Germline V lookup: CDR1 SGHAT, CDR2 FQNNGV. CDR3 length: 14 residues. V dropped 0 bases and J dropped 6 bases, with 12 bases sitting between them. CDR3 protein: CASSLDYSLVEQYF. The DNA for the CDR3 is TGTGCCAGCAGCTTAGACTACTCCCTAGTCGAGCAGTACTTC. Looking up the rest from reference TRBV11-2 and TRBJ2-7 gives the full variable domain: EAGVAQSPRYKIIEKRQSVAFWCNPISGHATLYWYQQILGQGPKLLIQFQNNGVVDDSQLPKDRFSAERLKGVDSTLKIQPAKLEDSAVYLCASSLDYSLVEQYFGPGTRLTVT.

This clonotype was counted only a few times. The genes are TRBV6-4 and TRBJ2-1; TRBD1 matches at 8 bases. The junction had 4 bases not matched to a gene; V was cut back by 1 base and J by 8 bases. The CDR3 is made up of 14 amino acids. From germline, CDR1 is MRHNA and CDR2 SNTAGT. DNA for the CDR3: TGTGCCAGCAGTGACTGGACAGGGAAAGATGAGCAGTTCTTC. Its protein is CASSDWTGKDEQFF.